This T cell receptor beta chain was captured by sequencing in a study of neoadjuvant anti-PD-1 for oral cavity cancer (dated by TCRdb to 2020 to 2022). Notes on the research overall: Before curative-intent surgical resection, most patients were given three to four biweekly doses of nivolumab at 3 mg/kg. Responders were defined as patients with complete response, partial response or stable disease by RECIST 1.1; non-responders were defined as patients with progression. An approximately 30% response rate was observed in the parent correlative cohort, in which more than ten patients were included. Patients without progression received a fourth nivolumab dose around day 43 and underwent definitive surgical resection on days 50-56. General findings and caveats noted by the study authors: Higher pretreatment blood TCRbeta clonality and lower post-treatment tumor TCRbeta clonality were correlated with higher pretreatment blood Treg/Th17 ratios. The TCR analyses had only a few patients in each response group, and the authors called for validation in larger cohorts. After neoadjuvant nivolumab, T cell clonality (Gini index) in PBMCs was significantly higher in non-responders than in responders.

For deep sequencing, PBMC libraries mostly used 450 to 550 ng of input genomic DNA, with six replicates for each sample. TCRbeta libraries were prepared with the immunoSEQ hsTCRbeta kit according to the manufacturer's instructions. The completed libraries were mixed into a single pool at 3 nM, then sequenced with an Illumina NovaSeq 6000 S4 flow cell. The authors' analysis ran thus. The immunoSEQ Analyzer was used for raw data preprocessing and quality control. The analysis was restricted to productive rearrangements, with each unique CDR3 amino acid sequence defining a clonotype. Using the R package tcR, the researchers computed the Gini-Simpson index as their estimate of repertoire clonality. Gini indices were compared with Student's t test, and associations with tumor size change were assessed by Pearson correlation. This immuneACCESS table, as held by TCRdb, lists in-frame sequences with V and J called but not all clones. Of the missing ones, under half trace to an unresolved V gene in checked studies; the others have no known cause. The V and J calls and the clone size are those of that table, but D and trimming were determined from the DNA. Across this sample there are about 81,000 clones, with less than 85% seen only once. The ten largest clones take up over 2.5% of the sample.

Concerning this clone itself: Which antigen it targets is not known. Per-base qualities were not stored, and no clone one base away is much larger.

The CDR3 numbers 14 residues from cysteine through phenylalanine. Of the read, only the CDR3 DNA is kept; its 42 bases are in frame from base 1. Based on the germline V gene, the CDR1 and CDR2 sequences are MNHEY and SVGAGI. The germline V end is reduced by 6 bases and the J end by 13 bases; junction bases left unmatched: 17. The time point label corresponds to: before neoadjuvant nivolumab. Patients had been newly diagnosed with stage II-IVA oral cavity squamous cell carcinoma, and no prior systemic or radiation treatment had been given to the patients. The cohort was made up of patients with locally advanced, HPV-negative oral cavity squamous cell carcinoma. No culture maintenance or expansion was done, as the peripheral blood mononuclear cells went straight to analysis. Samples were obtained from a longitudinal correlative study of a single-arm phase II trial of neoadjuvant nivolumab in oral cavity squamous cell carcinoma. Genomic DNA-based TCRbeta sequencing was performed on subject-matched pre- and post-treatment PBMCs and tumors from three responders and three non-responders. Peripheral blood mononuclear cells were collected before nivolumab treatment and again after treatment, at the time of surgery. Genomic DNA was isolated from PBMCs using the Maxwell RSC DNA from Cells kit.

The material sequenced was PBMCs, taken before nivolumab (anti-PD-1) treatment. This clonotype originated in a person between 40 and 85 years old with oral cavity squamous cell carcinoma. The chain couples TRBV6-5 to TRBJ2-7, and 8 junctional nucleotides match TRBD1. The CDR3 region has the sequence CASSRQRGRDRNYF. The nucleotide sequence reads TGTGCCAGCAGCCGTCAGAGAGGCCGGGACAGGAACTACTTC.